This TCR beta chain derives from a study of identical twins. This clonotype was observed at least ten times. Looked up from germline, CDR1 is SGHKS and CDR2 is YYEKEE (reference sequence). V lost 6 bases and J lost 0, with 9 bases in between. The CDR3 spans 13 residues. One entry per CDR3 protein, called by TCRdb with MiXCR from the 5' RACE reads. The repertoire holds approximately 150,000 distinct CDR3 sequences, under 4.5% seen once, with 8.1% in the top ten. This chain uses TRBV5-5 with TRBJ1-1; D ambiguous. Material for sequencing was memory T cells sorted from blood. The TCR originated in a man aged 18-30 years in good health. The CDR3, as DNA: TGTGCCAGCAATTGGGCCATGAACACTGAAGCTTTCTTT. Translated: CASNWAMNTEAFF. Full variable domain (rest looked up from reference TRBV5-5 and TRBJ1-1): DAGVTQSPTHLIKTRGQQVTLRCSPISGHKSVSWYQQVLGQGPQFIFQYYEKEERGRGNFPDRFSARQFPNYSSELNVNALLLGDSALYLCASNWAMNTEAFFGQGTRLTVV.